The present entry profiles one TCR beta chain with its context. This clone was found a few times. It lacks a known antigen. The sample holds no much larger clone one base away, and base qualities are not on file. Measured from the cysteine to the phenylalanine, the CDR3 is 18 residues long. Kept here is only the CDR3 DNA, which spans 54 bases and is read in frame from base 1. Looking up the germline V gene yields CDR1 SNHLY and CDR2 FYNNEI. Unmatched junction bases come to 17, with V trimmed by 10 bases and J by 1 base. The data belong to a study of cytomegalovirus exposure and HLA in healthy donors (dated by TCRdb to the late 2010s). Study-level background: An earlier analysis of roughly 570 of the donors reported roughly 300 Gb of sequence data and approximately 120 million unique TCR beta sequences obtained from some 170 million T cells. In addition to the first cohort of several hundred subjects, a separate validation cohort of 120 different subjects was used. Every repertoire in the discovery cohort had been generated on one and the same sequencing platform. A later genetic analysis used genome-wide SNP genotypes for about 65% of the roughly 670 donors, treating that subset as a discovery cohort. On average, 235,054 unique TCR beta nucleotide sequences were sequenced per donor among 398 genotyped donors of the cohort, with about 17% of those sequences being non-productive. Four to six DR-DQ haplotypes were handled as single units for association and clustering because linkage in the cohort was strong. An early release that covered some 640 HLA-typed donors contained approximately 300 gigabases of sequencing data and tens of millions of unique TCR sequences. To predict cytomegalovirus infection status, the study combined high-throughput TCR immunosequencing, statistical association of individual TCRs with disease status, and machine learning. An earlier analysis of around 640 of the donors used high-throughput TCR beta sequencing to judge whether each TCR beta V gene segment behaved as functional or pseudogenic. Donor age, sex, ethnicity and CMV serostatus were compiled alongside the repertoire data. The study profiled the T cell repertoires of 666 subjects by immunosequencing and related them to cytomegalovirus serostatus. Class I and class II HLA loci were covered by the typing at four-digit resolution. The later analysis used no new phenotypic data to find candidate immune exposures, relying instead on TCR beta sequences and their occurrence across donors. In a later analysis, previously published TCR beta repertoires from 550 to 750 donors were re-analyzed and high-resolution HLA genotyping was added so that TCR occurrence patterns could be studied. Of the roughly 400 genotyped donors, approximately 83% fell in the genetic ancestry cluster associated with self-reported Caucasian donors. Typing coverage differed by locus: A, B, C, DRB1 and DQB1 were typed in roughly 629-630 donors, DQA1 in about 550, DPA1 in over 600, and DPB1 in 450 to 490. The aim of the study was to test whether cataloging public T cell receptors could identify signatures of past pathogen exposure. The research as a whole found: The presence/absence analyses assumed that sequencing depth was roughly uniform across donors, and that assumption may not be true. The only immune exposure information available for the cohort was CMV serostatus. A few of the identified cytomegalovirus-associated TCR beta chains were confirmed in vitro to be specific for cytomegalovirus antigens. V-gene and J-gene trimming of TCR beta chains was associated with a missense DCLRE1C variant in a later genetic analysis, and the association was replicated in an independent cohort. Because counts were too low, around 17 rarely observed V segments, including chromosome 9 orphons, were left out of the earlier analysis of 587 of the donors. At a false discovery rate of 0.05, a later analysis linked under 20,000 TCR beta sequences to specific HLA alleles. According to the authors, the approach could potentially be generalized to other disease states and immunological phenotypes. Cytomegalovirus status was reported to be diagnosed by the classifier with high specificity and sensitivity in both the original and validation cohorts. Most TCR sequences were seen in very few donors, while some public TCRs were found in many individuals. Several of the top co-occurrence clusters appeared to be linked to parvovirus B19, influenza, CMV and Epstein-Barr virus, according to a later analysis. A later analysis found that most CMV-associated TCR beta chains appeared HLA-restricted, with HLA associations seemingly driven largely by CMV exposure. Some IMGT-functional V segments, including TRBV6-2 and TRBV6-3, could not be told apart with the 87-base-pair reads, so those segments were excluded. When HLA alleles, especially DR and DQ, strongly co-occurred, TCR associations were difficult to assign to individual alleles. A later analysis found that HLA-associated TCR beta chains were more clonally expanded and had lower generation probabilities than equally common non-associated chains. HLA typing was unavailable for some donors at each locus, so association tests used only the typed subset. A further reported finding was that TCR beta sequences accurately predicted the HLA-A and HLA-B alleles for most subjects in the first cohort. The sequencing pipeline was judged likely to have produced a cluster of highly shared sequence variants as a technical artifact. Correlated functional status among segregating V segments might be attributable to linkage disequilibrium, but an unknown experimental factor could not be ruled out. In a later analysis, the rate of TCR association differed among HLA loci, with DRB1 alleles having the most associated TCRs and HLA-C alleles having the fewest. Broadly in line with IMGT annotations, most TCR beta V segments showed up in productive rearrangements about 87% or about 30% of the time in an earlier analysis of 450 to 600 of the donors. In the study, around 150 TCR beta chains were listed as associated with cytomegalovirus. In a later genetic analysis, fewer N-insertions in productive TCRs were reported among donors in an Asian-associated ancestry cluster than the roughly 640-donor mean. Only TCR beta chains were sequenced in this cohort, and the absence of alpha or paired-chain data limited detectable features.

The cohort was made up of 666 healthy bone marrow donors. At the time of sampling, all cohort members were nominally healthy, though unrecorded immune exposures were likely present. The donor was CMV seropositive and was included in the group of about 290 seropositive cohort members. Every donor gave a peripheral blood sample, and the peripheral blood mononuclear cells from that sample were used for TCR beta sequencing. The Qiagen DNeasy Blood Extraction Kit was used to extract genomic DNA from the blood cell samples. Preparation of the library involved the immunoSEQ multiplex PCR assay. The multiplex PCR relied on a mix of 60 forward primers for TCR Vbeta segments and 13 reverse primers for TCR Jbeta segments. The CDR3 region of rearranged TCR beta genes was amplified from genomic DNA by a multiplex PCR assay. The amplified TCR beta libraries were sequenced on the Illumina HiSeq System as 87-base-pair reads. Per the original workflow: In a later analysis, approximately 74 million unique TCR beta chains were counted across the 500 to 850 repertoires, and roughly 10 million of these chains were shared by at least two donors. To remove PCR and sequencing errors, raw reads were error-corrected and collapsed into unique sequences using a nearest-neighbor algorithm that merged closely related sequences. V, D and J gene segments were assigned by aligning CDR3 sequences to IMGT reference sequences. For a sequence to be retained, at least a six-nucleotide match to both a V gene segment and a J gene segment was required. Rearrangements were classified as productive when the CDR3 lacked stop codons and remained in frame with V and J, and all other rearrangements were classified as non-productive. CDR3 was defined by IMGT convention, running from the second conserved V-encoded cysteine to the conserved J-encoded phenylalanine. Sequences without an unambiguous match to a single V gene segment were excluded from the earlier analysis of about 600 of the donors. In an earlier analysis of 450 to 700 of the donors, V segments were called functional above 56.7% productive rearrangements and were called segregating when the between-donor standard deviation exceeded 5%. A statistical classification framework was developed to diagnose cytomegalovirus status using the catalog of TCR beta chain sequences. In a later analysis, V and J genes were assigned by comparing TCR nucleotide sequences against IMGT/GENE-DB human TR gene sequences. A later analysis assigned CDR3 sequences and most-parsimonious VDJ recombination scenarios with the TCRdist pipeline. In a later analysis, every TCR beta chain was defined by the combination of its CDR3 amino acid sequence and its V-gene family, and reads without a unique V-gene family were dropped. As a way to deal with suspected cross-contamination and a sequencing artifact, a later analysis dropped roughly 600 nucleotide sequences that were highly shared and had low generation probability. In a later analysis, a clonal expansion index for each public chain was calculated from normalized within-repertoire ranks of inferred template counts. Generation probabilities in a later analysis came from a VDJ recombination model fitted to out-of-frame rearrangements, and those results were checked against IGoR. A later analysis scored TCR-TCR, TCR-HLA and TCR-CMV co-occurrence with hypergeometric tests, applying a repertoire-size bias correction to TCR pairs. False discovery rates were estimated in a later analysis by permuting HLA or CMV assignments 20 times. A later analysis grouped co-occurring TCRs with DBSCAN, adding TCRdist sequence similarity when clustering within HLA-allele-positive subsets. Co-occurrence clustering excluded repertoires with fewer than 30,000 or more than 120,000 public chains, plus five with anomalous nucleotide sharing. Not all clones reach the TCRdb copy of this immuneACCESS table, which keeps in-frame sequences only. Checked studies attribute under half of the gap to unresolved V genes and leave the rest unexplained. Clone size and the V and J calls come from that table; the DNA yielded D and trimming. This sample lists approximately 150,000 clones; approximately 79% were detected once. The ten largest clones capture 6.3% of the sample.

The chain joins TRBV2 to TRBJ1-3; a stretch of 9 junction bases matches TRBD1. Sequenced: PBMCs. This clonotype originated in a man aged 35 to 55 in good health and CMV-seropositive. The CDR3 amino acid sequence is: CAILPTTGGGYSGNTIYF. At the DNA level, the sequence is TGTGCCATCCTTCCAACCACAGGGGGCGGCTATTCTGGAAACACCATATATTTT.